This T cell receptor beta chain was recovered during a study of T cells in localized non-small cell lung cancer. Here immunoSEQ multiplex PCR was the method, and the copy in TCRdb shows in-frame clones only, minus some. Here the sample spans tens of thousands of clones, approximately 90% being singletons. Trimming left V 5 bases short and J 3 bases short, with 7 bases between. There are 12 residues in the CDR3. Germline V gene data show CDR1 as LNHDA and CDR2 as SQIVND (reference sequence). The sequence came from a man aged 35 to 70 with stage I lung adenocarcinoma. The material sequenced was peripheral blood, taken before any cancer treatment. The rearrangement joins TRBV19 to TRBJ2-5; D unclear. The CDR3 DNA reads as TGTGCCAGTAGTTCCGTGGAAGAGACCCAGTACTTC. Protein product: CASSSVEETQYF.